The entry below describes one T cell receptor (beta chain). From the reads, TCRdb called clonotypes with MiXCR, one entry per CDR3 protein. The sample has around 450,000 distinct CDR3 sequences; approximately 31% are singletons. Trimming removed 2 bases at V and 5 bases at J, with 12 bases between. CDR3 length equals 14 residues. Germline V gene data show CDR1 as SGHVS and CDR2 as FNYEAQ. This sample stems from a study of T cell repertoires in cytomegalovirus infection. The wider study: Shared public TCR beta signatures pointed to both CMV infection and a matching HLA type.

The TCR comes from a human donor in good health (CMV status not recorded). Some clones in this sample may be carry-over from other donors' samples. The specimen was PBMCs. The J gene is TRBJ1-2, the V gene TRBV7-6, with a possible D match to TRBD1 (5 bases). The DNA of the CDR3 is TGTGCCAGCAGCTTAATCTCGGAGGGGTATGGCTACACCTTC. Encoded protein: CASSLISEGYGYTF. Full variable domain (remainder filled in from reference TRBV7-6 and TRBJ1-2): GAGVSQSPRYKVTKRGQDVALRCDPISGHVSLYWYRQALGQGPEFLTYFNYEAQQDKSGLPNDRFSAERPEGSISTLTIQRTEQRDSAMYRCASSLISEGYGYTFGSGTRLTVV.